This T cell receptor beta chain stems from a study of chemoradiotherapy in HPV16-positive cancers. At the level of the study: Candidate HPV-specific T-cell clones and common TCR motifs came from functional assays in a couple of HPV16-positive patients. Findings and caveats of the study: Candidate HPV-specific clones and E7-related TCR motifs grew in tumor during treatment. Functional assays defining HPV-specific T cells used only a couple of HPV16-positive patients.

Repertoires were sampled repeatedly during chemoradiotherapy. Repertoires were generated with immunoSEQ multiplex PCR, while TCRdb's copy carries only in-frame clones and drops some. Of 15,000 or so clones listed, more than 75% are singletons. About this clone itself: The target antigen is unknown.

Germline values: CDR1 MNHEY, CDR2 SMNVEV (reference sequence). V lost 7 bases, J lost 5 bases, and 14 bases stayed unmatched. The CDR3 totals 16 residues. The sequence was obtained from a human donor with HPV-associated anogenital cancer. Source: blood, taken from a patient who underwent chemoradiotherapy. V and J are TRBV27 and TRBJ1-1; 9 bases are a match to TRBD1. CDR3 sequence: CASITRGDRVETEAFF. The DNA for the CDR3 is TGTGCCAGCATTACCCGAGGGGACAGGGTCGAGACTGAAGCTTTCTTT.